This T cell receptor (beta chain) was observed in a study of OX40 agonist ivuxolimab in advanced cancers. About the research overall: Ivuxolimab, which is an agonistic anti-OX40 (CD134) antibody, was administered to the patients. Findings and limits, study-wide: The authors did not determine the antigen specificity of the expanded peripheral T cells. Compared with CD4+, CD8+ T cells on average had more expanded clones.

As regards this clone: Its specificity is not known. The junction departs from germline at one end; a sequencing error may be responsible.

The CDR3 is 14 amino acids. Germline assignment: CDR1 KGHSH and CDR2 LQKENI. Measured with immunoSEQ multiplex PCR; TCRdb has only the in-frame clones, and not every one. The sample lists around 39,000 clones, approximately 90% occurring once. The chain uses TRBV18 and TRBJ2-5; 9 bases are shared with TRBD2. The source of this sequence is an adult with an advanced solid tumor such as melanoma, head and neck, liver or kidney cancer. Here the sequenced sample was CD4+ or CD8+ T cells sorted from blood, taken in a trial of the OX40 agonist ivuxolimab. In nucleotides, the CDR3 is TGTGCCACCTCACCGGGACTAGCTCCAGAGACCCAGTACTTC. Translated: CATSPGLAPETQYF.